A single T cell receptor beta chain is shown here with its context. Its antigen specificity is not known. The sample holds no much larger clone one base away, and base qualities are not on file. In the prospective study, participants were roughly 18 to 95 years old, resided in approximately 25 geographic areas of the United States, and were enrolled through a virtual design. To assign participants to cohorts, the prospective study relied on clinical history that participants themselves reported in a screening survey and a study questionnaire. In the prospective study, whole blood, serum and a nasopharyngeal or oropharyngeal swab were collected from each participant by mobile phlebotomists. Participants in the prospective study had the option to provide additional blood draws and questionnaires over a 2-month period. Before DNA extraction, prospective study blood samples were shipped either frozen or at room temperature.

TCRbeta CDR3 regions were amplified from genomic DNA using the immunoSEQ Assay, a bias-controlled multiplex PCR. Processing in the source paper ran as follows. Within the assay, amplification of reference gene primers was used to estimate how many nucleated cells each sample contained. To quantify the absolute abundance of each unique TCRbeta CDR3 rearrangement, sequence reads were collapsed and filtered. For each sample, productive Simpson clonality was calculated by taking the square root of Simpson's diversity index across productive rearrangements. Not all clones reach the TCRdb copy of this immuneACCESS table, which keeps in-frame sequences only. Checked studies attribute under half of the gap to unresolved V genes and leave the rest unexplained. Clonal size and the V and J genes are those of that table, whereas D and trimming came from the DNA. The sample contains hundreds of thousands of clones, around 84% of them found a single time. 4.1% of the sample is taken by the ten largest.

The data were taken from a study of blood T cell repertoires in COVID-19 (TCRdb year 2020). About the investigation overall: Collaborator samples came from the United States, Italy and Spain and covered acute and convalescent phases of COVID-19. The prospective study material was composed of cDNA or gDNA derived from T cells, B-cell-depleted T cells, or PBMCs. Deeply sampled blood TCRbeta repertoires from subjects exposed to, actively infected with, or recovered from COVID-19 were included in the dataset. The repertoires were released in a freely available public database meant as a resource for research on the immune response to SARS-CoV-2. Samples came from the ongoing ImmuneRACE study (first 160 participants) plus 1,254 subjects from 6 global collaborators. Sample metadata almost always included a de-identified subject ID, COVID-19 status, age in years and sex. Where HLA class I and class II types were available, the types were taken from metadata supplied by the sample provider, not from assay-based typing. Points the paper makes about the study in general: Clinical and demographic metadata were provided uncurated, with the amount varying by source and participant.

From its cysteine to its phenylalanine, the CDR3 spans 14 amino acids. Only the CDR3 part of the read is kept: 42 bases, read in frame from the first base. CDR1 SNHLY and CDR2 FYNNEI are derived from the germline V gene. Ends trimmed: V by 9 bases, J by 2 bases; bases unmatched to a gene: 8. The sequencing input was PBMCs or T cells enriched from blood (not recorded which). The sequence is built from TRBV2 and TRBJ1-1, and TRBD1 aligns with 8 junction nucleotides. This receptor was taken from a man aged 25 to 45 with acute COVID-19. This receptor has the CDR3 CARTGGLSNTEAFF. The DNA sequence is given as TGTGCCAGAACAGGGGGTCTCTCCAACACTGAAGCTTTCTTT.